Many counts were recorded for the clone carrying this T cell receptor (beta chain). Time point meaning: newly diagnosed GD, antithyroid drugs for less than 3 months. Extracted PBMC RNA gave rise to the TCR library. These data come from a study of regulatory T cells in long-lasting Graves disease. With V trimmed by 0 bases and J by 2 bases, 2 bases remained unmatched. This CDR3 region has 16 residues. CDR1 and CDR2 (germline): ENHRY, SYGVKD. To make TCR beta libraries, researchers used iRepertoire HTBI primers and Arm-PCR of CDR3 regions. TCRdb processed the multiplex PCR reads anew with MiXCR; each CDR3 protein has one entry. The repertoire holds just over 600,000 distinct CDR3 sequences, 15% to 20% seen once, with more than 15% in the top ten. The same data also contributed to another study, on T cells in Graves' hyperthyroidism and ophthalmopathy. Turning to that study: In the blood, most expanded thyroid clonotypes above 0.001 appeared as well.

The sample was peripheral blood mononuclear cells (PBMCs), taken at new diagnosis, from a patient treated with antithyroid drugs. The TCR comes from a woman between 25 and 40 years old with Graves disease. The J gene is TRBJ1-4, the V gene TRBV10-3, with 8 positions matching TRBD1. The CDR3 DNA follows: TGTGCCATCAGTGAGTCCCAGGGGGCGACTAATGAAAAACTGTTTTTT. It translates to CAISESQGATNEKLFF.